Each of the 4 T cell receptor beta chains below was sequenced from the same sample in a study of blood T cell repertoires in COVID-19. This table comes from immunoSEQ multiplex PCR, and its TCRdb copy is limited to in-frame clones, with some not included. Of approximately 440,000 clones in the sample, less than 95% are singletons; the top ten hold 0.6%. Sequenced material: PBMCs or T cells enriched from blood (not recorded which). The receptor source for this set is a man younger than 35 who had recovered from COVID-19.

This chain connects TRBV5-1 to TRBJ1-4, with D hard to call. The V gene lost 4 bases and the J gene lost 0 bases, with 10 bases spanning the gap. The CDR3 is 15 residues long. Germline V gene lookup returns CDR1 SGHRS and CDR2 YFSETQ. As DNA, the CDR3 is TGCGCCAGCAGCAACGGACTGACAACTAATGAAAAACTGTTTTTT. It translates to CASSNGLTTNEKLFF.

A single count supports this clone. This CDR3 is CACRATGELFF. CDR3 nucleotide sequence: TGTGCCTGTCGAGCCACCGGGGAGCTGTTTTTT. The genes are TRBV30 and TRBJ2-2; no definite D call. The CDR3 runs 11 residues. Trimming took off 6 bases at V and 4 bases at J, with 6 bases between the two ends. The germline CDR1 and CDR2 sequences are GTSNPN and SVGIG (reference sequence).

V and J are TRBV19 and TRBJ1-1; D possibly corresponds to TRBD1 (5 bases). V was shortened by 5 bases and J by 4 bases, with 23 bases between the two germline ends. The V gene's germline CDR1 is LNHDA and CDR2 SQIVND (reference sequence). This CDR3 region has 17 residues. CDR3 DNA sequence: TGTGCCAGTAGTGTTCGGGGGGTAATGGGCCGTAGCACTGAAGCTTTCTTT. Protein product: CASSVRGVMGRSTEAFF.

The CDR3 sequence is CANGKGAYNEQFF. The CDR3 DNA reads TGTGCCAACGGCAAGGGGGCCTACAATGAGCAGTTCTTC. The chain has TRBV6-5 and TRBJ2-1; possibly TRBD1 for D (6 bases). V was cut by 10 bases and J by 2 bases, with 12 bases left in between. Germline lookup yields CDR1 MNHEY and CDR2 SVGAGI. The CDR3 is made up of 13 amino acids.